The 5 T cell receptor beta chains reported below all come from one sample, sequenced in a study of tumor-infiltrating lymphocytes in primary liver carcinoma. Using a constant-region primer together with ProtoScript II reverse transcriptase, TCR beta cDNA was made from about 500 ng of total RNA. Three rounds of nested multiplex PCR with slightly modified ARM-PCR produced TCR beta libraries. The first two PCR rounds used TRBV1-TRBV30 forward primers with a C-beta reverse primer, nine to ten cycles each. TCRdb redid the calling of the multiplex PCR reads with MiXCR, one entry per CDR3 protein. Of roughly 100,000 distinct CDR3 sequences in the sample, roughly 80% were seen once. It was from about 19-30 mg of unsorted bulk tissue that RNA and DNA were co-extracted. The sequenced sample was liver tumor tissue from sampling region 3. Indicated subset: tumor region T3, left-lateral pole. The receptors shown here come from a man aged 35 to 55 with primary liver carcinoma and hepatitis B virus infection.

On this clonotype itself: No conserved phenylalanine or tryptophan ends this CDR3, so it is likely a read error. V gene TRBV11-1 combines with J gene TRBJ2-3; D not resolved. The CDR3 consists of 14 residues. Germline V CDR1 and CDR2: SGHAT, FQDESV (reference sequence). The CDR3 bases are TGTACCAGCAGTCCACCCCCTGAAGCAGATACGCAGTATCTT. Translation gives CTSSPPPEADTQYL.

This clonotype was found a few times. This sequence may be a read error, since a much larger clone differs from it by one base. The J gene is TRBJ2-7, the V gene TRBV30; 7 nucleotides agree with TRBD1. Germline V lookup: CDR1 GTSNPN, CDR2 SVGIG (reference sequence). This CDR3 region has 14 residues. The CDR3 bases are TGTGCCTTGGAGATACGGGACAGAGCCTACAAGCAGTACTTC. Translation gives CALEIRDRAYKQYF.

This clonotype was counted a few times. One end of the junction varies from germline; a read error may be responsible. The chain uses TRBV11-1 and TRBJ2-7; D uncertain. The length of the CDR3 is 13 residues. Germline lookup yields CDR1 SGHAT and CDR2 FQDESV (reference sequence). The CDR3 nucleotides read TGTGCCAGCAGAGGGAAGCGATCCTATGAGCAGTGCTTC. Protein: CASRGKRSYEQCF.

Turning to this clonotype: Given the absence of the conserved phenylalanine or tryptophan at the CDR3 end, a read error is likely. The limits of the CDR3 on the DNA are not certain, so only TCRdb's listed CDR3 is given. J is TRBJ2-5 and V is TRBV11-2; the table's D gene call, TRBD1, was not cross checked with the DNA. Both ends counted, the CDR3 spans 15 residues. Germline V lookup: CDR1 SGHAT, CDR2 FQNNGV. CDR3 protein: CASSSRLAPGVTHYI.

The chain combines TRBV29-1 with TRBJ1-1; D is unresolved. This CDR3 is 12 amino acids long. Germline V CDR1 and CDR2: SQVTM, ANQGSEA. The ends were cut back, 5 bases at V and 13 bases at J, with 20 bases in the middle. In nucleotides, the CDR3 is TGCAGCGTTAGACCTTCAAACACTGAGGTTTTCTTT. Amino acid sequence: CSVRPSNTEVFF. Complete variable domain (other parts from reference TRBV29-1 and TRBJ1-1): SAVISQKPSRDICQRGTSLTIQCQVDSQVTMMFWYRQQPGQSLTLIATANQGSEATYESGFVIDKFPISRPNLTFSTLTVSNMSPEDSSIYLCSVRPSNTEVFFGQGTRLTVV.